This T cell receptor (beta chain) was observed in a study of OX40 agonist ivuxolimab in advanced cancers. Study summary: The study reported partial responses in three patients: one hepatocellular carcinoma, two cutaneous melanoma. The study, taken as a whole, reports: Some patients who did not respond also had low normalized T-cell clonal expansion. Both CD4+ and CD8+ T cell populations in blood had undergone clonal expansion by week 6 at 0.1 to 3.0 mg/kg.

As for this clone: The antigen is unknown.

TCRdb's copy holds only in-frame clones and misses some; the assay was immunoSEQ multiplex PCR. The sample records about 110,000 clones, around 93% being singletons. CDR1 MNHEY and CDR2 SMNVEV come from the germline V gene (reference sequence). This CDR3 has 14 amino acids. V dropped 3 bases and J dropped 13; count of bases not matched to a gene: 7. Blood was sampled at baseline, cycle 4 day 1, and cycle 7 day 1. The V call is TRBV27, the J call TRBJ2-1, with 12 bases identical to TRBD2. This clonotype was sampled from an adult with an advanced solid tumor such as melanoma, head and neck, liver or kidney cancer. The source material was CD4+ or CD8+ T cells sorted from blood, sampled in a trial of the OX40 agonist ivuxolimab. The CDR3 DNA sequence: TGTGCCAGCAGTTTCTACGAGACTAGCGGGGGCCAGTTCTTC. Its translation is CASSFYETSGGQFF.